These T cell receptor beta chains were read from a single sample in a study of T cell responses to AZD1222 COVID-19 vaccine. TCRdb's copy holds only in-frame clones and misses some; the assay was immunoSEQ multiplex PCR. The sample holds some 170,000 clones, 90% to 95% seen once. The source material was peripheral blood, sampled on day 0 of AZD1222 vaccination. Source of these receptors: an adult in good health. Both conserved end residues are trimmed from each CDR3. Each record gives: V gene, J gene, clone size, CDR3 protein. The size field is filled for only some rows; it gives once, few, many or a size class.

>TRBV6-6|TRBJ1-3|NA
ASSQSGQANSGNTIY
>TRBV2|TRBJ1-2|NA
ASSGDSLFSDGYT
>TRBV11-2|TRBJ1-6|NA
ASSLRGQGIFYSPLH
>TRBV14|TRBJ2-1|NA
ASSQGTPTYNEQF
>TRBV5-1|TRBJ2-7|NA
ASSLSGDHLGEQY
>TRBV4-3|TRBJ2-2|NA
ASSQDTGLGELF
>TRBV18|TRBJ1-4|NA
ASSRQGGRSNEKLF
>TRBV9|TRBJ1-5|NA
ASSVGAANQPQH
>TRBV2|TRBJ2-5|NA
ASRGTFRQTQY
>TRBV3-1/TRBV3-2|TRBJ1-6|NA
ASRWDRNNSPLH
>TRBV6-5|TRBJ1-6|once
AAILREGLNSPLH
>TRBV4-1|TRBJ2-2|NA
ASSPLDTNTGELF
>TRBV19|TRBJ2-7|NA
ASSTPGQTSYEQY
>TRBV6-5|TRBJ1-4|NA
ASSRPGGVRQLF
>TRBV7-9|TRBJ2-5|NA
ASSSKEQGGWQETQY
>TRBV15|TRBJ2-3|NA
ATSRRDLGNTQY
>TRBV9|TRBJ2-1|NA
ASSGRGGRNEQF
>TRBV12-3/TRBV12-4|TRBJ1-1|NA
ASRKTGLPEAF
>TRBV19|TRBJ2-7|few
ASSTTRESHYEQY
>TRBV7-8|TRBJ2-1|once
ASSLERTGHNEQF
>TRBV5-5|TRBJ1-5|NA
ASSFLGFGDQPQH
>TRBV7-6|TRBJ1-3|once
ASSLGGRSGNTIY
>TRBV7-2|TRBJ1-2|NA
ASSLAPNRGYGYT
>TRBV7-2|TRBJ2-2|NA
ASTPSLAGGDTGELF
>TRBV6-1|TRBJ1-6|NA
ASSEERNSPLH
>TRBV5-6|TRBJ1-6|NA
ASSLRGINSPLH
>TRBV12-3/TRBV12-4|TRBJ1-1|NA
ASSFDREWEAF
>TRBV2|TRBJ1-6|NA
ASRVNRVRGGSPLH
>TRBV5-1|TRBJ1-2|NA
ASSLGLRRYGYT
>TRBV7-9|TRBJ2-7|once
ASSPSVGTQY
>TRBV7-2|TRBJ1-4|NA
ASSLETGFNEKLF